A single sample is the source of the 28 T cell receptor beta chains below, sequenced in a study of OX40 agonist ivuxolimab in advanced cancers. Sequencing used immunoSEQ multiplex PCR; TCRdb keeps in-frame clones, though not all of them. This table holds tens of thousands of clones, 83% found once. The sample here was CD4+ or CD8+ T cells sorted from blood, taken in a trial of the OX40 agonist ivuxolimab. The receptor source for this set is an adult with an advanced solid tumor such as melanoma, head and neck, liver or kidney cancer.

This chain uses TRBV5-1 with TRBJ1-2, with 8 bases lining up with TRBD1. Trimming removed 2 bases from V and 5 bases from J; junction bases left unmatched: 11. The CDR3 consists of 16 residues. CDR1 is SGHRS, CDR2 YFSETQ, per germline. The CDR3 DNA is TGCGCCAGCAGCTTCGACCATACAGGGGGGGATTATGGCTACACCTTC. Its translation is CASSFDHTGGDYGYTF.

The chain is built from TRBV4-2 and TRBJ1-2; possibly TRBD1 for D (5 bases). Trimming pared 0 bases from V and 0 bases from J, leaving 8 bases between. The CDR3 is 15 amino acids. The V gene's germline CDR1 is LGHNA and CDR2 YNFKEQ. The CDR3 DNA reads TGTGCCAGCAGCCAAGATGGACATACTAACTATGGCTACACCTTC. Translating gives CASSQDGHTNYGYTF.

This chain uses TRBV9 with TRBJ2-1, with 9 bases matching TRBD2. V trimming: 0 bases; J trimming: 9 bases; junction bases outside the gene matches: 10. This CDR3 region has 16 residues. Germline lookup yields CDR1 SGDLS and CDR2 YYNGEE. CDR3 region: CASSVGSASGEGEQFF. The CDR3 DNA reads as TGTGCCAGCAGCGTAGGGTCGGCTAGCGGGGAGGGTGAGCAGTTCTTC.

The chain employs TRBV4-2 and TRBJ2-7; D ambiguous. V was clipped by 5 bases and J by 2 bases, with 19 bases between them. Germline CDR1 and CDR2: LGHNA and YNFKEQ. The CDR3 consists of 16 residues. The CDR3 bases are TGTGCCAGCAGCACACAGCTCCGGGCCTTAACCTACGAGCAGTACTTC. Translating gives CASSTQLRALTYEQYF.

The rearrangement joins TRBV6-5 to TRBJ2-3; D gene unclear. The ends were cut back, 4 bases at V and 1 base at J, with 15 bases in the middle. The germline CDR1 and CDR2 sequences are MNHEY and SVGAGI. CDR3 length: 16 residues. CDR3: CASSSGSLFRTDTQYF. CDR3 sequence (DNA): TGTGCCAGCAGTTCTGGGTCCCTCTTCCGCACAGATACGCAGTATTTT.

This clone showed up just once. The chain has TRBV18 and TRBJ2-2; D is uncertain. V dropped 3 bases and J dropped 1 base, with 12 bases sitting between them. The CDR3 is 16 amino acids. CDR1 KGHSH and CDR2 LQKENI come from the germline V gene. The CDR3 region is CASSPFRPQNTGELFF. DNA of the CDR3: TGTGCCAGCTCACCGTTCAGACCCCAGAACACCGGGGAGCTGTTTTTT.

The CDR3 DNA reads TGTGCCAGCAGCTCCAATCTACTTATCTATGGCTACACCTTC. Its translation is CASSSNLLIYGYTF. The chain is built from TRBV7-9 and TRBJ1-2; D is ambiguous. The V end was cut by 4 bases, the J end by 4 bases, with 13 bases between. Germline V lookup: CDR1 SEHNR, CDR2 FQNEAQ (reference sequence). The CDR3 runs 14 residues.

CDR3 DNA: TGTGCCAGCAGTGAAGCGGGGTCAAGGTTAGGCTGGTTCTTC. It specifies CASSEAGSRLGWFF. This chain joins TRBV2 and TRBJ2-1, with D uncertain. Trimming removed 0 bases from V and 15 bases from J, with 18 bases in between. This CDR3 contains 14 residues. Germline CDR1 SNHLY, CDR2 FYNNEI. Using reference TRBV2 and TRBJ2-1 for the parts outside the CDR3, the full variable domain is EPEVTQTPSHQVTQMGQEVILRCVPISNHLYFYWYRQILGQKVEFLVSFYNNEISEKSEIFDDQFSVERPDGSNFTLKIRSTKLEDSAMYFCASSEAGSRLGWFFGPGTRLTVL.

This chain joins TRBV10-3 and TRBJ2-3; D unclear. With 8 bases removed from V and 4 bases from J, the gap between germline ends came to 10 bases. The CDR3 covers 12 residues. In germline, CDR1 is ENHRY, CDR2 SYGVKD. The CDR3 reads CAIVDYADTQYF. CDR3 nucleotides: TGTGCCATCGTCGATTATGCAGATACGCAGTATTTT.

The CDR3 loop is CASMGSRGPSGNTIYF. The CDR3 DNA reads TGTGCCAGCATGGGGAGCAGGGGGCCCTCTGGAAACACCATATATTTT. The chain is built from TRBV5-8 and TRBJ1-3, with 8 nucleotides matching TRBD1. Germline trimming cut 6 bases from V and 0 bases from J; bases unmatched to any gene: 8. Germline V lookup: CDR1 SGHTS, CDR2 YDEGEE. CDR3 length: 16 amino acids.

The chain combines TRBV28 with TRBJ2-7, with 8 bases matching TRBD2. Germline V CDR1 and CDR2: MDHEN, SYDVKM. Trimming at V came to 7 bases and at J to 5 bases, leaving 7 bases not matched to a gene. The CDR3 contains 13 residues. CDR3 amino acids: CASTSGGVDEQYF. The CDR3 nucleotides are TGTGCCAGCACCTCCGGGGGGGTGGACGAGCAGTACTTC. Complete variable domain (other parts from reference TRBV28 and TRBJ2-7): DVKVTQSSRYLVKRTGEKVFLECVQDMDHENMFWYRQDPGLGLRLIYFSYDVKMKEKGDIPEGYSVSREKKERFSLILESASTNQTSMYLCASTSGGVDEQYFGPGTRLTVT.

In its sample, this clone was seen a few times. The chain carries TRBV25-1 and TRBJ2-7; D is perhaps TRBD1 (6 bases). The CDR3 is 13 residues long. The germline gives CDR1 MGHDK, CDR2 SYGVNS. Trimming stripped 2 bases from V and 7 bases from J, with 12 bases between. The CDR3 DNA is TGTGCCAGCAGTGAACTCTGGGGGCAGGAGCAGTACTTC. This sequence encodes CASSELWGQEQYF.

The chain joins TRBV25-1 to TRBJ2-5; the D is unclear. The CDR3 loop spans 13 amino acids. The V end was cut by 2 bases, the J end by 5 bases, with 9 bases between. Germline CDR1 is MGHDK and CDR2 is SYGVNS. The CDR3: CASSERWRETQYF. DNA for the CDR3: TGTGCCAGCAGTGAAAGGTGGCGGGAGACCCAGTACTTC.

This clone was observed a few times. This sequence joins TRBV19 and TRBJ2-2; 9 positions agree with TRBD2. V was clipped by 4 bases and J by 3 bases; unmatched bases: 9. The CDR3 length is 17 residues. Germline lookup yields CDR1 LNHDA and CDR2 SQIVND (reference sequence). The CDR3 DNA reads TGTGCCAGTAGTAGGGAGGGTAGCGGGGGATACACCGGGGAGCTGTTTTTT. It specifies CASSREGSGGYTGELFF.

This clone was seen just once. J is TRBJ1-4 and V is TRBV5-5; possible D gene TRBD1, 6 bases. The length of the CDR3 is 19 residues. Trimming shortened V by 0 bases and J by 2 bases, and 20 bases separated the two germline ends. Looked up from germline, CDR1 is SGHKS and CDR2 is YYEKEE (reference sequence). In DNA form, the CDR3 reads TGTGCCAGCAGCTTGGCCGAGCAGGGGATTTTAGCGACTAATGAAAAACTGTTTTTT. Translating it yields CASSLAEQGILATNEKLFF.

Comment on this clone: Other DNA sequences in this sample translate to the same CDR3. This sequence joins TRBV30 and TRBJ2-1; 13 bases agree with TRBD2. The CDR3 covers 15 residues. Germline values: CDR1 GTSNPN, CDR2 SVGIG (reference sequence). V was pared by 2 bases and J by 9 bases, with 7 bases of the junction left unmatched. In nucleotides, the CDR3 is TGTGCCTGGAGTAGACTAGCGGGAGGACAGGGTGAGCAGTTCTTC. Translating it yields CAWSRLAGGQGEQFF.

This chain connects TRBV5-4 to TRBJ2-4; 7 bases are a match to TRBD1. V dropped 5 bases and J dropped 6; count of bases not matched to a gene: 8. CDR1 and CDR2 (germline): SGHNT, YYREEE (reference sequence). The CDR3 totals 14 residues. The CDR3 region is CASSLTGASNIQYF. CDR3 nucleotide sequence: TGTGCCAGCAGTTTAACAGGGGCCTCAAACATTCAGTACTTC.

The chain uses TRBV2 and TRBJ2-7; 7 bases are a match to TRBD1. CDR1 and CDR2 from the germline V gene are SNHLY and FYNNEI. There are 15 residues in the CDR3. V shed 6 bases, J shed 3 bases, and the junction held 11 bases outside the gene matches. For the CDR3, the DNA is TGTGCCAGCAGGAACAGGGGAATGATGAACTACGAGCAGTACTTC. Its protein product is CASRNRGMMNYEQYF.

This chain joins TRBV27 and TRBJ2-3, with D possibly being TRBD1 (5 bases). CDR1 and CDR2 from the germline V gene are MNHEY and SMNVEV (reference sequence). The CDR3 consists of 15 residues. Trimming took off 1 base at V and 1 base at J, with 9 bases between the two ends. CDR3 in amino acids: CASSLWGWGTDTQYF. CDR3 DNA: TGTGCCAGCAGTTTATGGGGCTGGGGCACAGATACGCAGTATTTT.

As DNA, the CDR3 is TGTGCCAGCAGTAAAGTTGCAACTAATGAAAAACTGTTTTTT. Its translation: CASSKVATNEKLFF. The rearrangement links TRBV6-1 to TRBJ1-4; D is uncertain. V lost 5 bases and J 0 bases, leaving 7 bases between the germline ends. Per germline, CDR1 MNHNS and CDR2 SASEGT. The CDR3 spans 14 residues.

The genes are TRBV10-3 and TRBJ2-7; 10 positions agree with TRBD2. Germline values: CDR1 ENHRY, CDR2 SYGVKD. The CDR3 runs to 15 residues. V gave up 5 bases and J gave up 4 bases; unmatched junction bases: 8. CDR3 nucleotides: TGTGCCATCAGTAATCCTAGCGGGAGTTGGTACGAGCAGTACTTC. As protein: CAISNPSGSWYEQYF.

The table lists this clone with a few counts. J is TRBJ1-3 and V is TRBV5-4; D is unresolved. Per germline, CDR1 SGHNT and CDR2 YYREEE (reference sequence). This CDR3 is 14 amino acids long. The ends were cut back, 5 bases at V and 2 bases at J, with 11 bases in the middle. Here the CDR3 DNA reads TGTGCCAGCAGTTCTCCCTATGCTGGAAACACCATATATTTT. This codes for CASSSPYAGNTIYF.

This chain joins TRBV10-3 and TRBJ1-3; unclear D gene. Germline-derived CDR1 and CDR2 are ENHRY and SYGVKD. The CDR3 runs 13 residues. The V end was cut by 2 bases, the J end by 2 bases, with 4 bases between. CDR3 in DNA: TGTGCCATCAGTGAGGCAGCTGGAAACACCATATATTTT. Amino acids: CAISEAAGNTIYF.

The chain links TRBV7-2 to TRBJ2-3, with 11 bases fitting TRBD2. Germline V gene data show CDR1 as SGHTA and CDR2 as FQGNSA. The CDR3 length is 16 residues. V trimming: 3 bases; J trimming: 5 bases; junction bases outside the gene matches: 7. The CDR3 DNA follows: TGTGCCAGCAGCTTTACTAGCGGGAGTTGGGGAGATACGCAGTATTTT. Its translation: CASSFTSGSWGDTQYF. The variable domain in full, completed from reference TRBV7-2 and TRBJ2-3, reads GAGVSQSPSNKVTEKGKDVELRCDPISGHTALYWYRQSLGQGLEFLIYFQGNSAPDKSGLPSDRFSAERTGGSVSTLTIQRTQQEDSAVYLCASSFTSGSWGDTQYFGPGTRLTVL.

The chain employs TRBV18 and TRBJ1-4; no clear D. V was trimmed by 3 bases and J by 8 bases, leaving 16 bases between them. The CDR3 has 15 amino acids. Per the germline V gene, CDR1 is KGHSH and CDR2 is LQKENI. For the CDR3, the DNA is TGTGCCAGCTCACCCGGACTAGGAGGCGACGAAAAACTGTTTTTT. Translating it yields CASSPGLGGDEKLFF.

V and J are TRBV5-6 and TRBJ2-1; D unclear. The V end lost 3 bases, the J end lost 5 bases, and 6 bases lay between the germline ends. Germline loops: CDR1 SGHDT, CDR2 YYEEEE. This CDR3 contains 12 residues. The CDR3 nucleotides read TGTGCCAGCAGCTCGTACAACAATGAGCAGTTCTTC. Its protein product is CASSSYNNEQFF. Looking up the rest from reference TRBV5-6 and TRBJ2-1 gives the full variable domain: DAGVTQSPTHLIKTRGQQVTLRCSPKSGHDTVSWYQQALGQGPQFIFQYYEEEERQRGNFPDRFSGHQFPNYSSELNVNALLLGDSALYLCASSSYNNEQFFGPGTRLTVL.

The chain links TRBV11-2 to TRBJ2-7, with 16 bases matching TRBD2. There are 17 residues in the CDR3. Germline CDR1 SGHAT, CDR2 FQNNGV. V shed 4 bases and J 5 bases; nucleotides not matched to a gene: 8. The CDR3 reads CASSWGLAGGPGDEQYF. Written as DNA, the CDR3 is TGTGCCAGCAGCTGGGGACTAGCGGGAGGGCCTGGGGACGAGCAGTACTTC. Based on the CDR3 plus reference TRBV11-2 and TRBJ2-7, the full variable domain is EAGVAQSPRYKIIEKRQSVAFWCNPISGHATLYWYQQILGQGPKLLIQFQNNGVVDDSQLPKDRFSAERLKGVDSTLKIQPAKLEDSAVYLCASSWGLAGGPGDEQYFGPGTRLTVT.

The chain is built from TRBV11-2 and TRBJ2-5; 7 bases are shared with TRBD1. The CDR3 has 16 residues. Germline CDR1 and CDR2: SGHAT and FQNNGV. Trimming at V came to 4 bases and at J to 5 bases, leaving 13 bases not matched to a gene. This CDR3 reads CASSYQTGLRGETQYF. In DNA form, the CDR3 reads TGTGCCAGCAGCTACCAAACCGGGCTCAGGGGGGAGACCCAGTACTTC.